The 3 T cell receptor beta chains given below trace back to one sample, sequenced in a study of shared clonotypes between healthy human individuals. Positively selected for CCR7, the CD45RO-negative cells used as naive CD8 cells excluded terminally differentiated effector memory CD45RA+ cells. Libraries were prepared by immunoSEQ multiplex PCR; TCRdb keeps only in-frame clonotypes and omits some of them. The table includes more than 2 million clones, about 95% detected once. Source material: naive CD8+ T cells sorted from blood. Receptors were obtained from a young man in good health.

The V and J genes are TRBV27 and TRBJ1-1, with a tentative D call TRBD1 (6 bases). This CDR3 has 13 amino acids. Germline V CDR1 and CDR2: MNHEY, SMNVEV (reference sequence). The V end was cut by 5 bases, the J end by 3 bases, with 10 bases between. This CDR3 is CASSLDSYTEAFF. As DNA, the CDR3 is TGTGCCAGCAGTCTGGACAGCTACACTGAAGCTTTCTTT.

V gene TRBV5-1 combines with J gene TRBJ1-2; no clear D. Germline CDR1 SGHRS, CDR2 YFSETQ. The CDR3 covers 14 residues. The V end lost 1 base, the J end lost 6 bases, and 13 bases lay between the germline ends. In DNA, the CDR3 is TGCGCCAGCAGCTTGCGGGCCCCGACGGATGGCTACACCTTC. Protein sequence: CASSLRAPTDGYTF.

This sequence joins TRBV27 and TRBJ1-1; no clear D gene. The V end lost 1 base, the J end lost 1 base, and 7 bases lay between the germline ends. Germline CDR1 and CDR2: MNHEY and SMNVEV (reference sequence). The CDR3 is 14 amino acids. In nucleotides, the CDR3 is TGTGCCAGCAGTTTATTGGGCCCGAACACTGAAGCTTTCTTT. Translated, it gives CASSLLGPNTEAFF.